This is a list of T cell receptor beta chains from one sample in a study of shared clonotypes between healthy human individuals. TCRdb's copy holds only in-frame clones and misses some; the assay was immunoSEQ multiplex PCR. The sample records fewer than 850,000 clones, 96% being singletons. Material: naive CD8+ T cells sorted from blood. Receptors were obtained from a man aged 25 to 40 in good health. The CDR3 runs from the conserved cysteine through the conserved F or W. The order of the fields is V gene, D gene, J gene, clone size, CDR3 DNA, CDR3 protein. The D gene is left open where the match is weak. For some rows the clone size is stated as once, few or many, or as a class when expanded; others skip it.

v_gene: TRBV19; d_gene: NA; j_gene: TRBJ2-3; abundance: NA; CDR3nt: TGTGCCAGTAGTATAGGGGGGGATACGCAGTATTTT; CDR3aa: CASSIGGDTQYF
v_gene: TRBV27; d_gene: TRBD1; j_gene: TRBJ2-1; abundance: NA; CDR3nt: TGTGCCAGCAGTTCCCCTACCCTGGGACAGGGGGCATACAATGAGCAGTTCTTC; CDR3aa: CASSSPTLGQGAYNEQFF
v_gene: TRBV9; d_gene: NA; j_gene: TRBJ1-4; abundance: NA; CDR3nt: TGTGCCAGCAGCTCCCGTTCGGCGGGTGAAAAACTGTTTTTT; CDR3aa: CASSSRSAGEKLFF
v_gene: TRBV5-6; d_gene: NA; j_gene: TRBJ1-1; abundance: NA; CDR3nt: TGTGCCAGCAGGCCCGCCCCCCATCTGGCAGGGCCGAACACTGAAGCTTTCTTT; CDR3aa: CASRPAPHLAGPNTEAFF
v_gene: TRBV5-4; d_gene: NA; j_gene: TRBJ2-1; abundance: NA; CDR3nt: TGTGCCAGCAGCTTGGAGGGGCTTTACAATGAGCAGTTCTTC; CDR3aa: CASSLEGLYNEQFF
v_gene: TRBV29-1; d_gene: NA; j_gene: TRBJ2-7; abundance: NA; CDR3nt: TGCAGCGTTGAAAGGGGCCCGTCTCGCGAGCAGTACTTC; CDR3aa: CSVERGPSREQYF
v_gene: TRBV28; d_gene: NA; j_gene: TRBJ2-1; abundance: NA; CDR3nt: TGTGCCAGCAGTTTAATGTCGGCTTTAGGCTACAATGAGCAGTTCTTC; CDR3aa: CASSLMSALGYNEQFF
v_gene: TRBV7-8; d_gene: NA; j_gene: TRBJ1-1; abundance: NA; CDR3nt: TGTGCCAGCAGCCCTCCCACCGGGGGGGTTAAAGCTGAAGCTTTCTTT; CDR3aa: CASSPPTGGVKAEAFF
v_gene: TRBV27; d_gene: NA; j_gene: TRBJ2-1; abundance: NA; CDR3nt: TGTGCCAGCAGTCCCCAATCCAATGAGCAGTTCTTC; CDR3aa: CASSPQSNEQFF
v_gene: TRBV27; d_gene: TRBD1; j_gene: TRBJ2-7; abundance: NA; CDR3nt: TGTGCCAGCAAAGTGGCAGGGGGCCACGAGCAGTACTTC; CDR3aa: CASKVAGGHEQYF
v_gene: TRBV28; d_gene: TRBD1; j_gene: TRBJ2-2; abundance: NA; CDR3nt: TGTGCCAGCAGGGGCGGACAGGGATCGAACACCGGGGAGCTGTTTTTT; CDR3aa: CASRGGQGSNTGELFF
v_gene: TRBV25-1; d_gene: NA; j_gene: TRBJ1-4; abundance: NA; CDR3nt: TGTGCCAGCAGCGTCCCAGTCTCAACTAATGAAAAACTGTTTTTT; CDR3aa: CASSVPVSTNEKLFF
v_gene: TRBV27; d_gene: TRBD2; j_gene: TRBJ2-5; abundance: once; CDR3nt: TGTGCCAGCAGGATAGCGGGAGGGGCTTGGGAGACCCAGTACTTC; CDR3aa: CASRIAGGAWETQYF
v_gene: TRBV4-1; d_gene: TRBD1; j_gene: TRBJ2-7; abundance: once; CDR3nt: TGCGCCAGCAGCCAAGGACAGGGGATTTTGGGAGAGCAGTACTTC; CDR3aa: CASSQGQGILGEQYF
v_gene: TRBV29-1; d_gene: TRBD2; j_gene: TRBJ2-1; abundance: NA; CDR3nt: TGCAGCGTCCTAGCGTCGGGAGGGGGTGAGCAGTTCTTC; CDR3aa: CSVLASGGGEQFF
v_gene: TRBV2; d_gene: NA; j_gene: TRBJ2-7; abundance: NA; CDR3nt: TGTGCCAGCAGTGGGGAGGACATCTACGAGCAGTACTTC; CDR3aa: CASSGEDIYEQYF
v_gene: TRBV27; d_gene: NA; j_gene: TRBJ2-1; abundance: once; CDR3nt: TGTGCCAGCAGTATGACAGGCTATTCTAACAATGAGCAGTTCTTC; CDR3aa: CASSMTGYSNNEQFF
v_gene: TRBV7-9; d_gene: NA; j_gene: TRBJ1-2; abundance: NA; CDR3nt: TGTGCCAGCAGCTTAGTAAGCCCAACAGGGAACTATGGCTACACCTTC; CDR3aa: CASSLVSPTGNYGYTF
v_gene: TRBV4-3; d_gene: TRBD1; j_gene: TRBJ1-1; abundance: NA; CDR3nt: TGCGCCAGCAGCCAAGATAATTTAGGACAGGGTAACGGGGATTCCTTT; CDR3aa: CASSQDNLGQGNGDSF
v_gene: TRBV4-3; d_gene: NA; j_gene: TRBJ1-1; abundance: NA; CDR3nt: TGCGCCAGCAGCCAAGATTTCTACGATAGTTGGACTGAAGCTTTCTTT; CDR3aa: CASSQDFYDSWTEAFF
v_gene: TRBV27; d_gene: TRBD2; j_gene: TRBJ2-7; abundance: NA; CDR3nt: TGTGCCAGCAGTTCGGTCTCGACTAGCGGGAACTACGAGCAGTACTTC; CDR3aa: CASSSVSTSGNYEQYF
v_gene: TRBV7-9; d_gene: NA; j_gene: TRBJ2-1; abundance: NA; CDR3nt: TGTGCCAGCAGCGTCAGGGTCAATGAGCAGTTCTTC; CDR3aa: CASSVRVNEQFF
v_gene: TRBV15; d_gene: TRBD2; j_gene: TRBJ2-7; abundance: NA; CDR3nt: TGTGCCACCAGCAGGGGACTAGCGGGAGACTACGAGCAGTACTTC; CDR3aa: CATSRGLAGDYEQYF
v_gene: TRBV5-5; d_gene: TRBD1; j_gene: TRBJ2-7; abundance: NA; CDR3nt: TGTGCCAGCAGCTCGTGGGACAGTCTCTACGAGCAGTACTTC; CDR3aa: CASSSWDSLYEQYF
v_gene: TRBV29-1; d_gene: NA; j_gene: TRBJ2-3; abundance: NA; CDR3nt: TGCAGCGTTGCTTTGGACCAAAACACAGATACGCAGTATTTT; CDR3aa: CSVALDQNTDTQYF
v_gene: TRBV7-9; d_gene: NA; j_gene: TRBJ1-1; abundance: NA; CDR3nt: TGTGCCAGCAGCAGGAACACTGAAGCTTTCTTT; CDR3aa: CASSRNTEAFF
v_gene: TRBV28; d_gene: NA; j_gene: TRBJ1-4; abundance: NA; CDR3nt: TGTGCCAGCACCTACGGGGGGGAAAAACTGTTTTTT; CDR3aa: CASTYGGEKLFF
v_gene: TRBV27; d_gene: TRBD2; j_gene: TRBJ2-7; abundance: NA; CDR3nt: TGTGCCAGCAGCGTAGCGGGAGGCTACGAGCAGTACTTC; CDR3aa: CASSVAGGYEQYF
v_gene: TRBV7-7; d_gene: NA; j_gene: TRBJ2-7; abundance: NA; CDR3nt: TGTGCCAGCAGCTTAGAAACAGGGCTGTCCTACGAGCAGTACTTC; CDR3aa: CASSLETGLSYEQYF
v_gene: TRBV6-5; d_gene: NA; j_gene: TRBJ2-7; abundance: NA; CDR3nt: TGTGCCAGCAGTTTTTCTACCAGGGGTCGGGAGCAGTACTTC; CDR3aa: CASSFSTRGREQYF
v_gene: TRBV19; d_gene: NA; j_gene: TRBJ2-4; abundance: NA; CDR3nt: TGTGCCAGTAGTACTTATCAGGAGGTAGGAGCGGAAAACATTCAGTACTTC; CDR3aa: CASSTYQEVGAENIQYF
v_gene: TRBV7-8; d_gene: NA; j_gene: TRBJ2-1; abundance: NA; CDR3nt: TGTGCCAGCAGCTTAGGGAGGGCAGGGTTCGGTCGCTCCTACAATGAGCAGTTCTTC; CDR3aa: CASSLGRAGFGRSYNEQFF
v_gene: TRBV11-2; d_gene: TRBD2; j_gene: TRBJ2-2; abundance: NA; CDR3nt: TGTGCCAGCAGCTTAGATGGGGAGGGACTAGCGGGGGACACCGGGGAGCTGTTTTTT; CDR3aa: CASSLDGEGLAGDTGELFF
v_gene: TRBV28; d_gene: NA; j_gene: TRBJ2-7; abundance: NA; CDR3nt: TGTGCCAGCAGTTTCCATTCCCTTGGGACAACCAGTACCTACGAGCAGTACTTC; CDR3aa: CASSFHSLGTTSTYEQYF
v_gene: TRBV19; d_gene: TRBD1; j_gene: TRBJ1-2; abundance: NA; CDR3nt: TGTGCCAGTAGCATTACAGGGGGGACCGGAGGTGGCTACACCTTC; CDR3aa: CASSITGGTGGGYTF
v_gene: TRBV13; d_gene: TRBD1; j_gene: TRBJ2-7; abundance: NA; CDR3nt: TGTGCCAGCAGCCCGGGGACAGGAACCTACGAGCAGTACTTC; CDR3aa: CASSPGTGTYEQYF
v_gene: TRBV4-3; d_gene: NA; j_gene: TRBJ2-3; abundance: NA; CDR3nt: TGCGCCAGCAGCCAGCTCGCAGGGGCTCTAGGCACAGATACGCAGTATTTT; CDR3aa: CASSQLAGALGTDTQYF
v_gene: TRBV5-1; d_gene: NA; j_gene: TRBJ1-5; abundance: NA; CDR3nt: TGCGCCAGCAGCTTGGGACCAAATCAGCCCCAGCATTTT; CDR3aa: CASSLGPNQPQHF
v_gene: TRBV4-1; d_gene: TRBD2; j_gene: TRBJ2-3; abundance: NA; CDR3nt: TGCGCCAGCAGCCAAATACTAGCGGGAGGCTACACAGATACGCAGTATTTT; CDR3aa: CASSQILAGGYTDTQYF
v_gene: TRBV27; d_gene: TRBD1; j_gene: TRBJ2-7; abundance: NA; CDR3nt: TGTGCCAGCAGTTTGTGGGACAGGCCCTACGAGCAGTACTTC; CDR3aa: CASSLWDRPYEQYF
v_gene: TRBV29-1; d_gene: NA; j_gene: TRBJ2-2; abundance: NA; CDR3nt: TGCAGCGTTGCCCCCACAGGGATCACCGGGGAGCTGTTTTTT; CDR3aa: CSVAPTGITGELFF
v_gene: TRBV11-2; d_gene: NA; j_gene: TRBJ2-7; abundance: NA; CDR3nt: TGTGCCAGCAGCTTCCCCGGACAGAGCTTCTACGAGCAGTACTTC; CDR3aa: CASSFPGQSFYEQYF
v_gene: TRBV7-9; d_gene: NA; j_gene: TRBJ2-7; abundance: NA; CDR3nt: TGTGCCAGCAGCCACCGGGGATCCTACGAGCAGTACTTC; CDR3aa: CASSHRGSYEQYF
v_gene: TRBV5-1; d_gene: NA; j_gene: TRBJ2-7; abundance: NA; CDR3nt: TGCGCCAGCAGCCCCCTTGAGGGCGAGCAGTACTTC; CDR3aa: CASSPLEGEQYF
v_gene: TRBV5-1; d_gene: TRBD1; j_gene: TRBJ2-7; abundance: few; CDR3nt: TGCGCCAGCAGCTCCGGGACAGGGTCCTACGAGCAGTACTTC; CDR3aa: CASSSGTGSYEQYF
v_gene: TRBV27; d_gene: NA; j_gene: TRBJ2-1; abundance: NA; CDR3nt: TGTGCCAGCAGTAGACGGGGGGAGCAGTTCTTC; CDR3aa: CASSRRGEQFF
v_gene: TRBV14; d_gene: TRBD1; j_gene: TRBJ2-7; abundance: NA; CDR3nt: TGTGCCAGCAGCGACAGGGACAGGCTTTGGGAGCAGTACTTC; CDR3aa: CASSDRDRLWEQYF
v_gene: TRBV11-2; d_gene: NA; j_gene: TRBJ2-1; abundance: NA; CDR3nt: TGTGCCAGCAGCTTAGGCGGGACGGGAGATTGGGATGAGCAGTTCTTC; CDR3aa: CASSLGGTGDWDEQFF
v_gene: TRBV9; d_gene: NA; j_gene: TRBJ1-1; abundance: NA; CDR3nt: TGTGCCAGCGGCAGAGGTGGGGAGAGTGAAGCTTTCTTT; CDR3aa: CASGRGGESEAFF
v_gene: TRBV7-6; d_gene: NA; j_gene: TRBJ1-1; abundance: NA; CDR3nt: TGTGCCAGCAGCAATGACAGACTGAACACTGAAGCTTTCTTT; CDR3aa: CASSNDRLNTEAFF
v_gene: TRBV7-9; d_gene: NA; j_gene: TRBJ2-7; abundance: NA; CDR3nt: TGTGCCAGTGGACCCCCGAGCCGTCGAGAGTTCGAGCAGTACTTC; CDR3aa: CASGPPSRREFEQYF
v_gene: TRBV7-2; d_gene: TRBD2; j_gene: TRBJ2-5; abundance: NA; CDR3nt: TGTGCCAGCAGCCCCCATAGCGGGAGGGCAAATAGAGAGACCCAGTACTTC; CDR3aa: CASSPHSGRANRETQYF
v_gene: TRBV19; d_gene: NA; j_gene: TRBJ2-7; abundance: NA; CDR3nt: TGTGCCAGTAGTATGGCAGCGGGCCCTCCTTACGAGCAGTACTTC; CDR3aa: CASSMAAGPPYEQYF
v_gene: TRBV28; d_gene: NA; j_gene: TRBJ2-1; abundance: NA; CDR3nt: TGTGCCAGCAGTCCAGTGGGGAGCTCCTACAATGAGCAGTTCTTC; CDR3aa: CASSPVGSSYNEQFF
v_gene: TRBV9; d_gene: NA; j_gene: TRBJ2-7; abundance: once; CDR3nt: TGTGCCAGCAGCGTAGGGAACGGCATTATCTACGAGCAGTACTTC; CDR3aa: CASSVGNGIIYEQYF
v_gene: TRBV27; d_gene: NA; j_gene: TRBJ2-1; abundance: once; CDR3nt: TGTGCCAGCTCTCAGTTGGGAGTTGACAATGAGCAGTTCTTC; CDR3aa: CASSQLGVDNEQFF
v_gene: TRBV19; d_gene: NA; j_gene: TRBJ1-1; abundance: NA; CDR3nt: TGTGCCAGTGGAGTACAGGCTGCCGGGGTTGAAGCTTTCTTT; CDR3aa: CASGVQAAGVEAFF
v_gene: TRBV30; d_gene: NA; j_gene: TRBJ1-2; abundance: NA; CDR3nt: TGTGCCTGGGGGCCAGACTATGGCTACACCTTC; CDR3aa: CAWGPDYGYTF
v_gene: TRBV25-1; d_gene: NA; j_gene: TRBJ2-3; abundance: NA; CDR3nt: TGTGCCAGCAGCTCAGGGGCAGATACGCAGTATTTT; CDR3aa: CASSSGADTQYF